The 20 T cell receptor beta chains below come from one sample, sequenced in a study of radiation and T cells in renal cell carcinoma. Treatment described: treatment-naive control, cytoreductive nephrectomy. Method: immunoSEQ multiplex PCR; TCRdb's copy keeps in-frame clones and lacks some. The sample shows 15,000 or so clones, 62% of them seen only once. This material consisted of tumor tissue, taken from a patient whose treatment was nephrectomy without radiotherapy. The receptors originated from a man aged 60 to 75 with renal cell carcinoma.

The genes are TRBV18 and TRBJ1-1; 10 bases map to TRBD1. Germline CDR1 is KGHSH and CDR2 is LQKENI. V lost 5 bases and J lost 3; bases outside the gene matches: 9. The CDR3 has 16 residues. This chain's CDR3 is CASSTRTGGDDTEAFF. CDR3 nucleotide sequence: TGTGCCAGCTCAACGAGGACAGGGGGAGACGACACTGAAGCTTTCTTT.

The chain couples TRBV6-1 to TRBJ1-5, with D possibly being TRBD1 (5 bases). CDR3 length: 15 residues. V was shortened by 2 bases and J by 4 bases, with 12 bases between the two germline ends. Germline-derived CDR1 and CDR2 are MNHNS and SASEGT. The CDR3 region has the DNA TGTGCCAGCAGTGAATTAGTGGGGGAAAATCAGCCCCAGCATTTT. Its protein is CASSELVGENQPQHF.

This clone was picked up a small number of times. The rearrangement uses TRBV30 and TRBJ2-3, with D perhaps matching TRBD1 (6 bases). CDR1 GTSNPN and CDR2 SVGIG come from the germline V gene (reference sequence). Trimming cost V 4 bases and J 2 bases, with 13 bases left between them. This CDR3 contains 14 residues. The CDR3 protein is CAWKSRGDTDTQYF. The CDR3 region has the DNA TGTGCCTGGAAGAGCAGGGGTGACACAGATACGCAGTATTTT.

The chain combines TRBV6-5 with TRBJ2-5; 8 nucleotides line up with TRBD1. CDR1 is MNHEY, CDR2 SVGAGI, per germline. The length of the CDR3 is 12 residues. V was pared by 5 bases and J by 5 bases, with 1 base of the junction left unmatched. CDR3 sequence (DNA): TGTGCCAGCAGTACAGGGGGGGAGACCCAGTACTTC. This sequence encodes CASSTGGETQYF.

This chain connects TRBV28 to TRBJ2-5; a possible D gene is TRBD2 (5 bases). Germline lookup yields CDR1 MDHEN and CDR2 SYDVKM. The V end was cut by 5 bases, the J end by 5 bases, with 9 bases between. CDR3 length equals 12 residues. Here the CDR3 DNA reads TGTGCCAGCAGTCGACCGGGGGAGACCCAGTACTTC. As protein: CASSRPGETQYF.

The chain joins TRBV28 to TRBJ2-5; no clear D gene. This CDR3 has 14 amino acids. Per germline, CDR1 MDHEN and CDR2 SYDVKM. The V gene lost 10 bases and the J gene lost 2 bases, with 17 bases spanning the gap. In DNA, the CDR3 is TGTGCCACCACCATCCCACAGTCACAAGAGACCCAGTACTTC. Its protein is CATTIPQSQETQYF.

V and J are TRBV19 and TRBJ2-7; the D gene is possibly TRBD1 (6 bases). The CDR3 runs 15 residues. Trimming took off 4 bases at V and 0 bases at J, with 13 bases between the two ends. The germline CDR1 and CDR2 sequences are LNHDA and SQIVND (reference sequence). For the CDR3, the DNA is TGTGCCAGTAGTACTATCGGGACAAACTCCTACGAGCAGTACTTC. It specifies CASSTIGTNSYEQYF.

The chain links TRBV6-1 to TRBJ2-7; 7 positions agree with TRBD1. The CDR3 runs 15 residues. The V gene's germline CDR1 is MNHNS and CDR2 SASEGT. With V trimmed by 6 bases and J by 3 bases, 11 bases remained unmatched. The CDR3 reads CASSRPGQQGYEQYF. The CDR3 DNA reads TGTGCCAGCAGCAGACCGGGACAGCAGGGCTACGAGCAGTACTTC.

CDR3 coding DNA: TGTGCCAGCGAAGGGCAATCTTGGGTGAACACCGGGGAGCTGTTTTTT. Translation gives CASEGQSWVNTGELFF. The J gene is TRBJ2-2, the V gene TRBV6-6; D remains ambiguous. This CDR3 has 16 amino acids. The V end was cut by 8 bases, the J end by 1 base, with 17 bases between. Germline V gene data show CDR1 as MNHNY and CDR2 as SVGAGI (reference sequence).

The chain uses TRBV4-3 and TRBJ1-2; possible D gene TRBD1, 5 bases. The V end lost 4 bases, the J end lost 6 bases, and 15 bases lay between the germline ends. There are 14 residues in the CDR3. CDR1 is LGHNA and CDR2 is YSLEER in the germline V gene. CDR3 sequence: CASSPDRTGHGYTF. DNA of the CDR3: TGCGCCAGCAGCCCCGACAGAACCGGGCATGGCTACACCTTC.

This chain links TRBV20-1 with TRBJ2-7; no reliable D call. V was pared by 6 bases and J by 2 bases, with 5 bases between. The CDR3 contains 10 residues. Germline lookup yields CDR1 DFQATT and CDR2 SNEGSKA (reference sequence). The CDR3 DNA sequence: TGCAGTGCCAGCCCCTACGAGCAGTACTTC. The encoded protein is CSASPYEQYF.

The rearrangement uses TRBV7-2 and TRBJ2-7, with D unclear. V lost 3 bases and J lost 2, with 5 bases in between. Germline V lookup: CDR1 SGHTA, CDR2 FQGNSA. The CDR3 spans 12 residues. CDR3: CASSFYAYEQYF. DNA of the CDR3: TGTGCCAGCAGCTTTTACGCCTACGAGCAGTACTTC.

The genes are TRBV5-6 and TRBJ2-2, with 8 bases lining up with TRBD2. The CDR3 is 15 amino acids. After removal of 4 bases from V and 5 bases from J, the junction contained 7 bases not matched to a gene. Looked up from germline, CDR1 is SGHDT and CDR2 is YYEEEE. CDR3 DNA: TGTGCCAGCAGCCCGGGGGGGCAGTTGACCGGGGAGCTGTTTTTT. Amino acid sequence: CASSPGGQLTGELFF.

This chain links TRBV30 with TRBJ2-3, with unresolved D. Trimming took 1 base from V and 0 from J, leaving 5 bases between them. This CDR3 region has 13 residues. Germline values: CDR1 GTSNPN, CDR2 SVGIG (reference sequence). CDR3 sequence (DNA): TGTGCCTGGAGTGGAGCTAGCACAGATACGCAGTATTTT. This sequence encodes CAWSGASTDTQYF.

J is TRBJ2-5 and V is TRBV5-4, with a tentative D call TRBD2 (6 bases). CDR3 length: 14 residues. Germline V gene lookup returns CDR1 SGHNT and CDR2 YYREEE (reference sequence). Trimming pared 4 bases from V and 5 bases from J, leaving 15 bases between. CDR3 sequence (DNA): TGTGCCAGCAGCGCGGGGCGGGTCGTGGAGACCCAGTACTTC. This gives the protein CASSAGRVVETQYF.

The chain uses TRBV6-1 and TRBJ1-6, with a weak D call TRBD1 (5 bases). This CDR3 contains 14 residues. CDR1 is MNHNS and CDR2 is SASEGT in the germline V gene. Deletions cut 6 bases from V and 2 bases from J, with 8 bases between. The CDR3 sequence is CASSPGPYNSPLHF. The CDR3 bases are TGTGCCAGCAGCCCGGGACCCTATAATTCACCCCTCCACTTT.

In its sample, this clone was seen a few times. The J gene is TRBJ1-1, the V gene TRBV25-1; 8 bases fit TRBD1. Germline CDR1 MGHDK, CDR2 SYGVNS. The CDR3 totals 15 residues. J was trimmed by 1 base and V by 5 bases; bases with no gene match: 6. This chain's CDR3 is CASSPQGAQNTEAFF. CDR3 in DNA: TGTGCCAGCAGTCCCCAGGGGGCCCAGAACACTGAAGCTTTCTTT.

The CDR3 reads CASSQAPPSGGADTQYF. CDR3 DNA sequence: TGCGCCAGCAGCCAGGCCCCCCCGTCCGGGGGCGCAGATACGCAGTATTTT. V is TRBV5-1 and J is TRBJ2-3; either TRBD1 or TRBD2 may fit D (6 bases each). Germline V gene data show CDR1 as SGHRS and CDR2 as YFSETQ. Trimming stripped 4 bases from V and 4 bases from J, with 22 bases between. The CDR3 is 17 residues long.

This clone was seen just once. This chain uses TRBV27 with TRBJ1-1, with D perhaps TRBD1 (5 bases). The CDR3 extends over 14 amino acids. Trimming stripped 5 bases from V and 6 bases from J, with 16 bases between. Germline CDR1 reads MNHEY; CDR2 reads SMNVEV (reference sequence). Here the CDR3 reads CASSVEGRRAEAFF. Here the CDR3 DNA reads TGTGCCAGCAGTGTAGAGGGACGGCGCGCTGAAGCTTTCTTT.

The rearrangement joins TRBV15 to TRBJ2-3, with D possibly being TRBD2 (5 bases). Germline V gives CDR1 LNHNV, CDR2 YYDKDF (reference sequence). The V gene lost 0 bases and the J gene lost 8 bases, with 9 bases spanning the gap. This CDR3 has 13 residues. CDR3 residues: CATSRDLGVTQYF. DNA of the CDR3: TGTGCCACCAGCAGAGATCTGGGAGTTACGCAGTATTTT.